The present TCR beta chain was sequenced within a study of cytomegalovirus exposure and HLA in healthy donors. In germline, CDR1 is MNHEY, CDR2 SMNVEV (reference sequence). CDR3 length: 15 residues. J lost 6 bases, V lost 2 bases, and 10 bases had no gene match. Study findings and constraints: Clusters of TCRs from the first cohort tended to co-occur in the roughly 120 validation repertoires (as a later analysis found).

Profiled with immunoSEQ multiplex PCR; TCRdb holds only in-frame clones, not every one. The sample contains about 240,000 clones, approximately 83% of which appear only once. In the case of this clone: The antigen is unknown.

Material for sequencing was PBMCs. This sequence joins TRBV27 and TRBJ2-7; 7 bases fit TRBD1. The origin of this receptor is a woman in her 30s in good health and CMV-seropositive. CDR3: CASSLVKGASGEQYF. In DNA form, the CDR3 reads TGTGCCAGCAGTTTAGTAAAGGGGGCGTCAGGCGAGCAGTACTTC.